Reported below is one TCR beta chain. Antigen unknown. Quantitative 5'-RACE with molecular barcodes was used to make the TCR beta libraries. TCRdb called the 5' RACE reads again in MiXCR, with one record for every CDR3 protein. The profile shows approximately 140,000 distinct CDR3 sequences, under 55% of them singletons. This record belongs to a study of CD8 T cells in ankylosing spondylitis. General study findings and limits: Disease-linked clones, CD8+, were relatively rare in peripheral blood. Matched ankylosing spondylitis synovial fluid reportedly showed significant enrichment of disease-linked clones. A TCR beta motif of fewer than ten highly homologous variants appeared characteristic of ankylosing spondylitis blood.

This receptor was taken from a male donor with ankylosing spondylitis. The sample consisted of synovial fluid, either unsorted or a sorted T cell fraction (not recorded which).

The CDR3: CASRGVAGELFF. In DNA form, the CDR3 reads TGTGCCAGCAGGGGAGTTGCCGGGGAGCTGTTTTTT. The V and J genes are TRBV28 and TRBJ2-2; D is possibly TRBD2 (5 bases). Germline V gene sequence: CDR1 MDHEN, CDR2 SYDVKM. Between the trimmed V and J ends, which lost 6 bases and 6 bases, there was a span of 8 bases. CDR3 length equals 12 residues.